This T cell receptor (beta chain) was captured by sequencing in a study of shared clonotypes between healthy human individuals. Repertoires were generated with immunoSEQ multiplex PCR, while TCRdb's copy carries only in-frame clones and drops some. The profile shows 2 million to 2.5 million clones, more than 85% of them singletons. V dropped 10 bases and J dropped 5 bases, with 14 bases sitting between them. The germline V gene has CDR1 MDHEN and CDR2 SYDVKM. This CDR3 is 12 amino acids long. The genes are TRBV28 and TRBJ1-2; D not resolved. The sequencing sample was made of naive CD4+ T cells from PBMCs. Noted subset: CD45RA+ positively selected. This receptor was identified in a man between 18 and 35 years old in good health. Some clones in this sample may be carry-over from other donors' samples. The CDR3 loop is CATLAQTYGYTF. The CDR3 DNA follows: TGTGCCACCCTCGCACAGACTTATGGCTACACCTTC.